Following are 28 T cell receptor beta chains from one sample sequenced in a study of T-cell memory formation after mild COVID-19 listed by TCRdb under 2021. Library preparation employed 5' RACE. Sequencing instrument: Illumina NovaSeq 6000. TCRdb cleaned the public reads at Q25 with fastp, built clones with MiXCR and kept in-frame beta chains. Every CDR3 protein is listed once, alongside the most common genes and DNA of its rows. This sample is represented by just over 150,000 distinct CDR3 sequences; 25% to 40% of them were singletons. Around 12% of the sample lies in the top ten. Specimen: PBMCs or a T cell subset sorted from them (not recorded which). These receptors all stem from an adult woman who had mild COVID-19 (a few samples of this study predate the infection). The sample titles of this study are shuffled in the database, so cell type and time point are left out; the donor was told from shared clones.

The chain combines TRBV20-1 with TRBJ2-5; tentative D call: TRBD2 (6 bases). The CDR3 contains 11 residues. CDR1 is DFQATT and CDR2 is SNEGSKA in the germline V gene (reference sequence). V gave up 8 bases and J gave up 1 base, with 8 bases separating them. CDR3: CSPTSQETQYF. The CDR3 DNA follows: TGCAGTCCGACTAGCCAAGAGACCCAGTACTTC.

This clonotype came up a few times. This chain connects TRBV7-2 to TRBJ2-5, with 14 bases matching TRBD2. Trimming at V came to 5 bases and at J to 5 bases, leaving 4 bases not matched to a gene. This CDR3 has 15 residues. Per germline, CDR1 SGHTA and CDR2 FQGNSA. The CDR3 is CASSPGLAGVETQYF. The CDR3 bases are TGTGCCAGCAGCCCGGGACTAGCGGGAGTTGAGACCCAGTACTTC.

The rearrangement links TRBV7-2 to TRBJ2-3, with 11 bases that match TRBD2. J gave up 5 bases and V 5 bases, and 9 bases lay outside the gene matches. Germline V gene lookup returns CDR1 SGHTA and CDR2 FQGNSA. The CDR3 runs to 16 residues. DNA for the CDR3: TGTGCCAGCAGCAAAGCCATAGCGGGAGGGGAAGATACGCAGTATTTT. It is translated as CASSKAIAGGEDTQYF.

The V and J genes are TRBV18 and TRBJ1-1; D is uncertain. CDR3 size: 12 residues. Germline loops: CDR1 KGHSH, CDR2 LQKENI. V was pared by 1 base and J by 11 bases, with 11 bases between. In nucleotides, the CDR3 is TGTGCCAGCTCACCACAGACTGACGTGGCTTTCTTT. This codes for CASSPQTDVAFF. Variable domain in full (rest from reference TRBV18 and TRBJ1-1): NAGVMQNPRHLVRRRGQEARLRCSPMKGHSHVYWYRQLPEEGLKFMVYLQKENIIDESGMPKERFSAEFPKEGPSILRIQQVVRGDSAAYFCASSPQTDVAFFGQGTRLTVV.

In this sample, this clonotype turned up a few times. The genes are TRBV5-1 and TRBJ1-1, with D possibly being TRBD1 (5 bases). The ends were cut back, 0 bases at V and 3 bases at J, with 18 bases in the middle. This CDR3 has 17 residues. Germline V gene data show CDR1 as SGHRS and CDR2 as YFSETQ. CDR3 in amino acids: CASSLGFGGRFDTEAFF. For the CDR3, the DNA is TGCGCCAGCAGCTTGGGATTCGGGGGTCGGTTCGACACTGAAGCTTTCTTT.

In its sample, this clonotype was seen a few times. This chain connects TRBV12-3 or TRBV12-4 to TRBJ2-5; possibly TRBD1 for D (5 bases). Trimming removed 5 bases from V and 2 bases from J, with 12 bases in between. The CDR3 length is 14 residues. CDR3: CASSTRTPQETQYF. In DNA, the CDR3 is TGTGCCAGCAGTACCCGGACACCTCAAGAGACCCAGTACTTC.

The V call is TRBV5-1, the J call TRBJ2-5; D not certain. Germline V gene sequence: CDR1 SGHRS, CDR2 YFSETQ. The V end was cut by 0 bases, the J end by 4 bases, with 7 bases between. This CDR3 is built from 13 residues. The CDR3 loop is CASSLDVAETQYF. The CDR3 bases are TGCGCCAGCAGCTTGGATGTCGCAGAGACCCAGTACTTC.

This sequence joins TRBV14 and TRBJ2-4; D tentatively reads TRBD1 or TRBD2 (6 bases each). Germline CDR1 is SGHDN and CDR2 is FVKESK. The CDR3 spans 13 residues. Trimming removed 1 base from V and 6 bases from J, with 7 bases in between. CDR3 region: CASSQGGANIQYF. CDR3 coding DNA: TGTGCCAGCAGCCAAGGGGGGGCAAACATTCAGTACTTC.

The chain carries TRBV20-1 and TRBJ2-7; no firm D call. Per germline, CDR1 DFQATT and CDR2 SNEGSKA (reference sequence). Trimming cost V 0 bases and J 0 bases, with 12 bases left between them. The CDR3 is 15 amino acids. CDR3 in amino acids: CSARDRIRSSYEQYF. DNA of the CDR3: TGCAGTGCTAGAGATAGGATAAGGAGCTCCTACGAGCAGTACTTC.

The chain links TRBV7-8 to TRBJ1-5; TRBD1 matches at 7 bases. Germline assignment: CDR1 SGHVS and CDR2 FQNEAQ. CDR3 length: 16 residues. With 2 bases clipped from V and 1 base from J, the junction kept 5 bases outside the gene matches. This CDR3 is CASSLSTGVSNQPQHF. CDR3 nucleotide sequence: TGTGCCAGCAGCTTATCCACAGGGGTGAGCAATCAGCCCCAGCATTTT.

This clonotype has only a few counts. The chain is built from TRBV7-3 and TRBJ2-5, with 8 bases that match TRBD2. This CDR3 contains 15 residues. CDR1 and CDR2 (germline): SGHTA, FQGTGA. V dropped 3 bases and J dropped 2; count of bases not matched to a gene: 5. The CDR3 spells CASSLSSGGQETQYF. As DNA, the CDR3 is TGTGCCAGCAGCTTGTCCAGCGGGGGACAAGAGACCCAGTACTTC.

This clonotype has just a few counts. CDR3 nucleotide sequence: TGTGCCAGCAGCACGACATGGGCATTACAGGGGGCGCAGGACACTGAAGCTTTCTTT. Translated, it gives CASSTTWALQGAQDTEAFF. The chain joins TRBV12-3 or TRBV12-4 to TRBJ1-1; 9 nucleotides line up with TRBD1. The CDR3 runs 19 residues. V lost 6 bases to trimming and J lost 3 bases; unmatched junction nucleotides: 20.

In this sample, this clonotype turned up many times. The chain couples TRBV6-5 to TRBJ2-1; 10 bases fit TRBD2. Germline V gene sequence: CDR1 MNHEY, CDR2 SVGAGI. The CDR3 covers 17 residues. After removal of 0 bases from V and 7 bases from J, the junction contained 9 bases not matched to a gene. The CDR3 DNA is TGTGCCAGCAGTTACTCCGTCAGCGGGGGGGCCGGTAATGAGCAGTTCTTC. Protein product: CASSYSVSGGAGNEQFF.

The rearrangement links TRBV5-6 to TRBJ2-2; a possible D gene is TRBD2 (5 bases). This CDR3 contains 16 residues. Trimming left V 2 bases short and J 0 bases short, with 11 bases between. In germline, CDR1 is SGHDT, CDR2 YYEEEE. The CDR3 DNA reads as TGTGCCAGCAGCTTTCGGAGCGGCACGAACACCGGGGAGCTGTTTTTT. It translates to CASSFRSGTNTGELFF.

This clonotype was counted a few times. The chain joins TRBV12-3 or TRBV12-4 to TRBJ2-1; D uncertain. The CDR3 covers 15 residues. Deletions cut 8 bases from V and 5 bases from J, with 19 bases between. The DNA for the CDR3 is TGTGCCAGCGGTTCCCCGCCGGGTGGAAACAATGAGCAGTTCTTC. This encodes CASGSPPGGNNEQFF.

This sequence joins TRBV6-5 and TRBJ1-5; no firm D call. CDR1 and CDR2 (germline): MNHEY, SVGAGI. The CDR3 has 17 residues. With 0 bases removed from V and 3 bases from J, the gap between germline ends came to 15 bases. Here the CDR3 DNA reads TGTGCCAGCAGTTACTCAGAAGGAGGTTCCCACAATCAGCCCCAGCATTTT. As protein: CASSYSEGGSHNQPQHF.

This clonotype was seen a few times. The junction does not match germline at one end; this may be a read error. The chain links TRBV29-1 to TRBJ1-2; D call uncertain. CDR3 length equals 12 residues. CDR1 SQVTM and CDR2 ANQGSEA come from the germline V gene. In DNA form, the CDR3 reads TGCTGCGTGGAGGGCGATTTTTATGGCTACACCTTC. Protein sequence: CCVEGDFYGYTF. Full variable domain (rest looked up from reference TRBV29-1 and TRBJ1-2): SAVISQKPSRDICQRGTSLTIQCQVDSQVTMMFWYRQQPGQSLTLIATANQGSEATYESGFVIDKFPISRPNLTFSTLTVSNMSPEDSSIYLCCVEGDFYGYTFGSGTRLTVV.

The chain couples TRBV7-2 to TRBJ2-5; 12 positions agree with TRBD2. V lost 5 bases, J lost 1 base, and 5 bases stayed unmatched. The germline CDR1 and CDR2 sequences are SGHTA and FQGNSA. This CDR3 contains 16 residues. The CDR3 bases are TGTGCCAGCAGCCCGACTAGCGGGAGTAGCCAAGAGACCCAGTACTTC. Protein product: CASSPTSGSSQETQYF.

This clonotype was recorded many times. At one boundary the junction diverges from the germline segment, which might be a read error. This chain joins TRBV12-3 or TRBV12-4 and TRBJ2-7; TRBD1 matches 7 bases. This CDR3 region has 13 residues. CDR3 loop: CASSLVQGYEQYF. CDR3 nucleotides: TGTGCCAGCAGCTTAGTACAGGGGTACGAGCAGTACTTC.

This chain joins TRBV12-3 or TRBV12-4 and TRBJ1-5; a possible D gene is TRBD1 (5 bases). Trimming left V 7 bases short and J 8 bases short, with 18 bases between. The CDR3 spans 14 residues. CDR3: CASTLGAGRKPQHF. The CDR3 region has the DNA TGTGCCAGCACCCTAGGGGCAGGGAGGAAGCCCCAGCATTTT.

This clonotype appeared many times. The gene calls are TRBV7-9 and TRBJ1-5; possibly TRBD1 for D (5 bases). CDR1 is SEHNR and CDR2 is FQNEAQ in the germline V gene (reference sequence). The ends were cut back, 4 bases at V and 7 bases at J, with 8 bases in the middle. This CDR3 spans 12 amino acids. CDR3 DNA: TGTGCCAGCAGCTCACGGGGGCAGCCCCAGCATTTT. It codes for CASSSRGQPQHF.

This clonotype was seen a handful of times. The genes are TRBV27 and TRBJ1-5, with D perhaps matching TRBD1 (6 bases). With 4 bases removed from V and 11 bases from J, the gap between germline ends came to 21 bases. CDR1 and CDR2 from the germline V gene are MNHEY and SMNVEV (reference sequence). CDR3 length: 15 amino acids. The CDR3 is CASSYTRDTGMSQHF. CDR3 nucleotide sequence: TGTGCCAGCAGTTACACCCGGGACACCGGGATGTCCCAGCATTTT.

A few counts support this clonotype. This chain links TRBV11-2 with TRBJ2-4; D gene uncertain. Germline assignment: CDR1 SGHAT and CDR2 FQNNGV. Trimming stripped 8 bases from V and 0 bases from J, with 8 bases between. CDR3 size: 13 residues. CDR3 in DNA: TGTGCCAGCCTATCACTAGCCAAAAACATTCAGTACTTC. Translating it yields CASLSLAKNIQYF.

The CDR3 DNA follows: TGTGCCAGCAGCTTACTAGCGGGAGGGAGAATGGGGACAGATACGCAGTATTTT. It is translated as CASSLLAGGRMGTDTQYF. This chain joins TRBV12-3 or TRBV12-4 and TRBJ2-3; 13 nucleotides match TRBD2. This CDR3 region has 18 residues. V was pared by 6 bases and J by 3 bases, with 12 bases of the junction left unmatched.

The chain employs TRBV24-1 and TRBJ2-1; 13 bases align to TRBD2. The junction had 5 bases not matched to a gene; V was cut back by 0 bases and J by 10 bases. The CDR3 spans 16 residues. CDR1 is KGHDR and CDR2 is SFDVKD in the germline V gene. The CDR3 bases are TGTGCCACCAGTGATTTGACTAGCGGGGGGGTTCAGGAGCAGTTCTTC. Translating it yields CATSDLTSGGVQEQFF.

This clonotype was picked up a small number of times. The chain combines TRBV7-9 with TRBJ1-2; no reliable D call. Germline-derived CDR1 and CDR2 are SEHNR and FQNEAQ (reference sequence). The CDR3 is made up of 14 amino acids. V was shortened by 5 bases and J by 4 bases, with 14 bases between the two germline ends. Written as DNA, the CDR3 is TGTGCCAGCAGCACTGCGGGCAGCTCCTATGGCTACACCTTC. Residues: CASSTAGSSYGYTF.

The genes are TRBV24-1 and TRBJ2-1, with no clear D. Germline CDR1 KGHDR, CDR2 SFDVKD. There are 13 residues in the CDR3. Trimming took off 2 bases at V and 8 bases at J, with 9 bases between the two ends. The CDR3 DNA is TGTGCCACCAGTGATTCAATACAGCATGAGCAGTTCTTC. It codes for CATSDSIQHEQFF.

This chain links TRBV6-2 or TRBV6-3 with TRBJ2-1, with D hard to call. CDR3 length: 11 residues. Per the germline V gene, CDR1 is MNHEY and CDR2 is SVGEGT. The ends were cut back, 5 bases at V and 10 bases at J, with 9 bases in the middle. The CDR3 nucleotides read TGTGCCAGCAGTAGGGCATTCGAGCAGTTCTTC. It specifies CASSRAFEQFF.